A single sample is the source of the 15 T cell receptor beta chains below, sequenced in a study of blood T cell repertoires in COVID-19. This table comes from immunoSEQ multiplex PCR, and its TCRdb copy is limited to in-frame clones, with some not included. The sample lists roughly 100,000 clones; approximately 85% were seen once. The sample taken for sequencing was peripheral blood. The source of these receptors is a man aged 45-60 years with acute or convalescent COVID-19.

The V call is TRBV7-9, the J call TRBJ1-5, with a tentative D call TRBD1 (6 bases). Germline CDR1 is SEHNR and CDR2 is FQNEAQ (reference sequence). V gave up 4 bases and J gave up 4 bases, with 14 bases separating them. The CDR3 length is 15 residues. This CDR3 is CASSSRGGGNQPQHF. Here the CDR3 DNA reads TGTGCCAGCAGCTCACGGGGAGGGGGGAATCAGCCCCAGCATTTT.

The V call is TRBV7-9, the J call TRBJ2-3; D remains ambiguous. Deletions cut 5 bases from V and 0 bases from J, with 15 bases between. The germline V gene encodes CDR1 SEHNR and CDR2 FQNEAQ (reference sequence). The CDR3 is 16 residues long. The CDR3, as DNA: TGTGCCAGCAGCCCCCGAGCCTACGCTAGCACAGATACGCAGTATTTT. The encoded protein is CASSPRAYASTDTQYF.

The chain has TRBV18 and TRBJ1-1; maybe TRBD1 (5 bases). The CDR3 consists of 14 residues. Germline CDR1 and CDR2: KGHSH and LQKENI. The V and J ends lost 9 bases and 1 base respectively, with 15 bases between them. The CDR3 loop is CASTGTMGNTEAFF. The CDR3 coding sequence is TGTGCCAGTACAGGAACAATGGGGAACACTGAAGCTTTCTTT.

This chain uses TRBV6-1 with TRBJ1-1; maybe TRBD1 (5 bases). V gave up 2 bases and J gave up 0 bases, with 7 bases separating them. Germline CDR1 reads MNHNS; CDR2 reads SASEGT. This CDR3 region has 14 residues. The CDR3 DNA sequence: TGTGCCAGCAGTGAACTGACAGTGAACACTGAAGCTTTCTTT. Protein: CASSELTVNTEAFF.

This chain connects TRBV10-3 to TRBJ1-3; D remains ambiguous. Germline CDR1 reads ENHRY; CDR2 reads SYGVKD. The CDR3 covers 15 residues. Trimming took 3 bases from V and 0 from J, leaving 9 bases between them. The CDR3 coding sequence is TGTGCCATCAGTGAAGGCAGCGGCTCTGGAAACACCATATATTTT. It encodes CAISEGSGSGNTIYF.

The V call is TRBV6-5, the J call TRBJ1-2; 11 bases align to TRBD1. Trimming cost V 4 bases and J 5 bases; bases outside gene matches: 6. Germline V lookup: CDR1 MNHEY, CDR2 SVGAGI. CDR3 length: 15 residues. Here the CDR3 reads CASSWTGGGLYGYTF. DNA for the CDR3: TGTGCCAGCAGTTGGACAGGGGGCGGCTTATATGGCTACACCTTC.

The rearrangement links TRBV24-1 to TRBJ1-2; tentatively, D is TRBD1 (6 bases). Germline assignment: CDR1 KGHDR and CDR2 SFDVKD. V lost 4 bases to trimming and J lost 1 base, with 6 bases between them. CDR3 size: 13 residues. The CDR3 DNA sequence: TGTGCCACCAGTGAACAGGGTAACTATGGCTACACCTTC. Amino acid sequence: CATSEQGNYGYTF.

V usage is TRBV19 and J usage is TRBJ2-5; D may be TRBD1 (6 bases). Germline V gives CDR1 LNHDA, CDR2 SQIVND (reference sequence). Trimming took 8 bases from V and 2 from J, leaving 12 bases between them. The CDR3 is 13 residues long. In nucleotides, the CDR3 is TGTGCCAGTGCCCAAGGGGGTCAAGAGACCCAGTACTTC. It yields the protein CASAQGGQETQYF. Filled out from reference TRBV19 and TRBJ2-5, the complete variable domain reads DGGITQSPKYLFRKEGQNVTLSCEQNLNHDAMYWYRQDPGQGLRLIYYSQIVNDFQKGDIAEGYSVSREKKESFPLTVTSAQKNPTAFYLCASAQGGQETQYFGPGTRLLVL.

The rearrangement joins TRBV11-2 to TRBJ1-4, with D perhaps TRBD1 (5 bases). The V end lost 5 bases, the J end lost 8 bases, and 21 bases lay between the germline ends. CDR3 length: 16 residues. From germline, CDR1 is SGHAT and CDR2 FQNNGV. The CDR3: CASSRGLAGYKEKLFF. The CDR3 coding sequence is TGTGCCAGCAGCAGGGGACTAGCGGGATACAAAGAAAAACTGTTTTTT.

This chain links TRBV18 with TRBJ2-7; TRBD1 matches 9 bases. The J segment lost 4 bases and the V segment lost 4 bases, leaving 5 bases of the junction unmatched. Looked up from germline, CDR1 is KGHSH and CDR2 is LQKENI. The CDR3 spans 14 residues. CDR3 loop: CASSRPGQGYEQYF. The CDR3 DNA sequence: TGTGCCAGCTCACGACCGGGACAGGGATACGAGCAGTACTTC. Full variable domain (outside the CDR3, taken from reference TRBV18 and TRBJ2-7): NAGVMQNPRHLVRRRGQEARLRCSPMKGHSHVYWYRQLPEEGLKFMVYLQKENIIDESGMPKERFSAEFPKEGPSILRIQQVVRGDSAAYFCASSRPGQGYEQYFGPGTRLTVT.

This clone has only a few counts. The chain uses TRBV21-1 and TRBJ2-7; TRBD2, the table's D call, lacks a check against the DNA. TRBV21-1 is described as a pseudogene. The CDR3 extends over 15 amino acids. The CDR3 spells CASIPSSGGAYEQYF. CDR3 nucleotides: TGTGCCAGCATTCCGTCGTCGGGGGGGGCCTACGAGCAGTACTTC.

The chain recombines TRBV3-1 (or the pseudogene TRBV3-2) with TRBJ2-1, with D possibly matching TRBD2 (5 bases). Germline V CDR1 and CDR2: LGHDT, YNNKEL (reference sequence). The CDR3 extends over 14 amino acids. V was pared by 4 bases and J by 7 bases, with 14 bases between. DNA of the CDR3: TGTGCCAGCAGCCTCAGCGGAGGAGGAAATGAGCAGTTCTTC. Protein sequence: CASSLSGGGNEQFF.

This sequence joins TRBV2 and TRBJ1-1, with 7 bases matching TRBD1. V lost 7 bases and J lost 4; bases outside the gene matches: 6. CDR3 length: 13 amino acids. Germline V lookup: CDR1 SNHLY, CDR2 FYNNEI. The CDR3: CASITDRATEAFF. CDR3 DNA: TGTGCCAGCATCACCGACAGGGCCACTGAAGCTTTCTTT.

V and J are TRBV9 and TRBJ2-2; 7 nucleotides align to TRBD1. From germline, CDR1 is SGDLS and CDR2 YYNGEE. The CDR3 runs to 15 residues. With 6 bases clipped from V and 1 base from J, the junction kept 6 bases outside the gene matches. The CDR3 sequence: CASTDRDLNTGELFF. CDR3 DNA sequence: TGTGCCAGCACCGACAGGGATCTGAACACCGGGGAGCTGTTTTTT.

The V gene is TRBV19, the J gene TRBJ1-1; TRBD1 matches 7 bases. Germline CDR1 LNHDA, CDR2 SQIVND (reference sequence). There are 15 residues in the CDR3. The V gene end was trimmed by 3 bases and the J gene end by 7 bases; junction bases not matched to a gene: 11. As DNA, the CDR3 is TGTGCCAGTAGTATCGGGACACCCAGGGGGAATGAAGCTTTCTTT. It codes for CASSIGTPRGNEAFF. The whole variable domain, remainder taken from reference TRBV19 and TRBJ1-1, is DGGITQSPKYLFRKEGQNVTLSCEQNLNHDAMYWYRQDPGQGLRLIYYSQIVNDFQKGDIAEGYSVSREKKESFPLTVTSAQKNPTAFYLCASSIGTPRGNEAFFGQGTRLTVV.